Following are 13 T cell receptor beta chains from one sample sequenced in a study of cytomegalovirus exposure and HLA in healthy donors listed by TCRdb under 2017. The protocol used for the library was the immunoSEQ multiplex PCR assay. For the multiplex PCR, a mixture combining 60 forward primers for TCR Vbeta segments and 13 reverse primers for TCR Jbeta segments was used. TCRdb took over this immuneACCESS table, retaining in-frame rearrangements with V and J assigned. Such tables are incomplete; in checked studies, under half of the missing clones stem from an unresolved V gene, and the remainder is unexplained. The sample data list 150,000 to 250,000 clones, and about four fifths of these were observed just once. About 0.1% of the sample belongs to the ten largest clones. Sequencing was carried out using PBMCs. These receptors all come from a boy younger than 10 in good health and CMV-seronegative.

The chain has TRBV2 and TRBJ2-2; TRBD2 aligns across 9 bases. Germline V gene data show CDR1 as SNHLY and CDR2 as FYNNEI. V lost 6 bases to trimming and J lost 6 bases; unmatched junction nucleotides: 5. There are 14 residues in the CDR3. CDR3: CASSPRLAAGELFF. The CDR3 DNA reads TGTGCCAGCAGCCCTAGACTAGCGGCCGGGGAGCTGTTTTTT.

The CDR3 region has the DNA TGTGCCAGCAGCTTAGCTAGCCCCCACACCGGGGAGCTGTTTTTT. It specifies CASSLASPHTGELFF. The gene calls are TRBV7-6 and TRBJ2-2, with unresolved D. V was shortened by 0 bases and J by 3 bases, with 8 bases between the two germline ends. The CDR3 is 15 amino acids. Germline-derived CDR1 and CDR2 are SGHVS and FNYEAQ.

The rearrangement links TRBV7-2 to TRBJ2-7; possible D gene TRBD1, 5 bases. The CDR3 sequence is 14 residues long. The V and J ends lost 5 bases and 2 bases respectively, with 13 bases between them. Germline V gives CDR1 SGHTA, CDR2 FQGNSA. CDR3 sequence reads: CASSNGRAAYEQYF. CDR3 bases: TGTGCCAGCAGCAACGGCAGGGCAGCCTACGAGCAGTACTTC.

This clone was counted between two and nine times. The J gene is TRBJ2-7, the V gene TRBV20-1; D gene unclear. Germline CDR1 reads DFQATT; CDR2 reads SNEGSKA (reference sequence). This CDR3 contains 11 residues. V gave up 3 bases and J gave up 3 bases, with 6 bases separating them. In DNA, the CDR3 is TGCAGTGCTAGTGTCAGCTACGAGCAGTACTTC. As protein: CSASVSYEQYF.

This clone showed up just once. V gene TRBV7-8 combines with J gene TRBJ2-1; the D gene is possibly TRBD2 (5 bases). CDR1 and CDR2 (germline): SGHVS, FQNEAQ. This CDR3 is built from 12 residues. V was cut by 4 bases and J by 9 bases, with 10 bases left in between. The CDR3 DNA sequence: TGTGCCAGCAGCTGGAGGACGGGTGAGCAGTTCTTC. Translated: CASSWRTGEQFF.

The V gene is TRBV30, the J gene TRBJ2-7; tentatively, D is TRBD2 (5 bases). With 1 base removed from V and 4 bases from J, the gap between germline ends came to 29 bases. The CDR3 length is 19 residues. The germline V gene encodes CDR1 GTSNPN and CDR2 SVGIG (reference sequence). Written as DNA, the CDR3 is TGTGCCTGGAGTGGTGGCCCGAGCGGACGGTCTAGGACTGCTTACGAGCAGTACTTC. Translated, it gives CAWSGGPSGRSRTAYEQYF. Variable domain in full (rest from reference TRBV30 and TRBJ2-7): SQTIHQWPATLVQPVGSPLSLECTVEGTSNPNLYWYRQAAGRGLQLLFYSVGIGQISSEVPQNLSASRPQDRQFILSSKKLLLSDSGFYLCAWSGGPSGRSRTAYEQYFGPGTRLTVT.

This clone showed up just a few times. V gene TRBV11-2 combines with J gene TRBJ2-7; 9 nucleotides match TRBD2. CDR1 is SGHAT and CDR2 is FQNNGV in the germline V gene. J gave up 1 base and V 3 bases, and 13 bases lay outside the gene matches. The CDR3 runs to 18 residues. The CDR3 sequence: CASSLTLAGGGASYEQYF. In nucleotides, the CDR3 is TGTGCCAGCAGCTTGACGTTGGCTGGCGGGGGGGCTTCCTACGAGCAGTACTTC. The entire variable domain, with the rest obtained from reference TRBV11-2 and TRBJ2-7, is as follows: EAGVAQSPRYKIIEKRQSVAFWCNPISGHATLYWYQQILGQGPKLLIQFQNNGVVDDSQLPKDRFSAERLKGVDSTLKIQPAKLEDSAVYLCASSLTLAGGGASYEQYFGPGTRLTVT.

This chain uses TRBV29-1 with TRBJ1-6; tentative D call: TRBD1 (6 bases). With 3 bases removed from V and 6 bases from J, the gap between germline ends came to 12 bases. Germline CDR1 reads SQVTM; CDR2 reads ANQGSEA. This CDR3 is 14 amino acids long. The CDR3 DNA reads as TGCAGCGTTGACAGGGGCAATCTTAATTCACCCCTCCACTTT. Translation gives CSVDRGNLNSPLHF.

CDR3: CASSYLQGSEQYF. CDR3 in DNA: TGTGCCAGCAGTTACTTACAGGGATCCGAGCAGTACTTC. V gene TRBV6-5 combines with J gene TRBJ2-7; possible D gene TRBD1, 6 bases. The CDR3 consists of 13 residues. The V and J ends lost 1 base and 6 bases respectively, with 10 bases between them. CDR1 is MNHEY and CDR2 is SVGAGI in the germline V gene.

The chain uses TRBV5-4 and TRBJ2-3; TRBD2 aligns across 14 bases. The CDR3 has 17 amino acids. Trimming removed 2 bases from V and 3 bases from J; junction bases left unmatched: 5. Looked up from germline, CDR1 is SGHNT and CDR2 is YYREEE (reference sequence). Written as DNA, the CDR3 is TGTGCCAGCAGCTTTAGACTAGCGGGGGGGCCAACAGATACGCAGTATTTT. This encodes CASSFRLAGGPTDTQYF.

DNA of the CDR3: TGTGCCAGCAGCCCCGGTTGGGGAGGGGCCAGGTCACCCCTCCACTTT. As protein: CASSPGWGGARSPLHF. The chain carries TRBV13 and TRBJ1-6, with D possibly TRBD1 on 5 matching bases. Germline V gene lookup returns CDR1 PRHDT and CDR2 FYEKMQ (reference sequence). The CDR3 runs to 16 residues. The V end was cut by 5 bases, the J end by 10 bases, with 21 bases between. Full variable domain (outside the CDR3, taken from reference TRBV13 and TRBJ1-6): AAGVIQSPRHLIKEKRETATLKCYPIPRHDTVYWYQQGPGQDPQFLISFYEKMQSDKGSIPDRFSAQQFSDYHSELNMSSLELGDSALYFCASSPGWGGARSPLHFGNGTRLTVT.

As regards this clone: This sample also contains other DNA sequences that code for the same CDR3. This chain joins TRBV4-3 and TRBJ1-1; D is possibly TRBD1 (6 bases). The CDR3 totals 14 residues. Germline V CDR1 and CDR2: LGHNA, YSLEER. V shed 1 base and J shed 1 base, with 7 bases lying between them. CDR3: CASSQGTANTEAFF. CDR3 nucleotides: TGCGCCAGCAGCCAAGGGACAGCGAACACTGAAGCTTTCTTT.

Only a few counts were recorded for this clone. DNA for the CDR3: TGTGCCAGCAGCGTAGGGGATGTAGCGGGGGGGTACCACCATACGCAGTATTTT. This encodes CASSVGDVAGGYHHTQYF. The V gene is TRBV9, the J gene TRBJ2-3; 11 positions agree with TRBD2. CDR3 length equals 18 residues. V lost 0 bases to trimming and J lost 7 bases; unmatched junction nucleotides: 13. The germline CDR1 and CDR2 sequences are SGDLS and YYNGEE.